Here is one T cell receptor (beta chain) with its context. Cohort 3 recovered donors had two negative PCRs, clearance, or symptom resolution. The entry originates in a study of blood T cell repertoires in COVID-19. Clones were sequenced by immunoSEQ multiplex PCR, and TCRdb holds only the in-frame ones, with some missing. Here the sample spans some 390,000 clones, around 89% being singletons. CDR3 length equals 15 residues. The specimen was PBMCs or T cells enriched from blood (not recorded which). The TCR was taken from a man aged 30 to 45 who had recovered from COVID-19. This chain uses TRBV21-1 with TRBJ2-7; the D call in the table, TRBD2, was not verified against the DNA. TRBV21-1 corresponds to a pseudogene. Written as DNA, the CDR3 is TGTGCCAGCAGCAAAGTTCAGGGAGGCCCGCCCGAGCAGTACTTC. Translated, it gives CASSKVQGGPPEQYF.